Following are 27 T cell receptor beta chains from one sample sequenced in a study of T cells in Graves' hyperthyroidism and ophthalmopathy. TCR beta CDR3 region amplification was performed from RNA transcripts. First-round RT-PCR with HTBI primers amplified the TCR CDR3 region. Via MiXCR, TCRdb re-called the multiplex PCR reads, giving one row per CDR3 protein. The table shows about 710,000 distinct CDR3 sequences, with approximately 16% occurring only once. Sequencing was done on a sample of blood. The receptors shown here come from a man between 18 and 35 years old with Graves' hyperthyroidism.

This clonotype was detected ten times or more. This rearrangement joins TRBV18 to TRBJ2-5, with a weak D call TRBD2 (5 bases). The germline V gene has CDR1 KGHSH and CDR2 LQKENI. The V gene lost 3 bases and the J gene lost 0 bases, with 14 bases spanning the gap. The CDR3 spans 16 residues. CDR3 loop: CASSPPPAVYQETQYF. In nucleotides, the CDR3 is TGTGCCAGCTCACCCCCCCCAGCGGTTTACCAAGAGACCCAGTACTTC.

This clonotype came up a few times. The rearrangement joins TRBV2 to TRBJ1-1; unclear D gene. The CDR3 is 16 residues long. The germline V gene has CDR1 SNHLY and CDR2 FYNNEI. Trimming stripped 3 bases from V and 3 bases from J, with 17 bases between. The CDR3 region has the DNA TGTGCCAGCAGTGACCATTTTTTCAGGACGTACACTGAAGCTTTCTTT. Residues: CASSDHFFRTYTEAFF.

This clonotype was picked up a small number of times. The CDR3 loop is CSVALGQALYEQYF. CDR3 sequence (DNA): TGCAGCGTCGCCTTGGGACAGGCCCTTTACGAGCAGTACTTC. This chain links TRBV29-1 with TRBJ2-7, with 8 bases aligning to TRBD1. Germline CDR1 reads SQVTM; CDR2 reads ANQGSEA. The CDR3 has 14 amino acids. V lost 6 bases, J lost 4 bases, and 11 bases stayed unmatched.

The chain recombines TRBV12-3 or TRBV12-4 with TRBJ2-2, with 7 nucleotides matching TRBD2. This CDR3 comprises 15 residues. Losses at the gene ends were 7 bases for V and 5 bases for J; bases not matched to a gene: 10. The chain's CDR3 is CASTFRGTKTGELFF. The DNA of the CDR3 is TGTGCCAGCACCTTCCGAGGGACTAAGACCGGGGAGCTGTTTTTT.

The chain couples TRBV6-1 to TRBJ1-4, with D possibly matching TRBD1 (5 bases). CDR1 is MNHNS and CDR2 is SASEGT in the germline V gene. V lost 6 bases to trimming and J lost 10 bases, with 12 bases between them. CDR3 length: 12 amino acids. CDR3: CASRGEAGKLFF. As DNA, the CDR3 is TGTGCCAGCAGAGGGGAAGCGGGAAAACTGTTTTTT.

This clonotype was seen many times. The DNA of the CDR3 is TGTGCCAGCAGCTTAAAGGGCGGCCAGCCCCAGCATTTT. Translated: CASSLKGGQPQHF. The rearrangement joins TRBV13 to TRBJ1-5, with D uncertain. V lost 2 bases and J lost 7, with 9 bases in between. Germline V gives CDR1 PRHDT, CDR2 FYEKMQ (reference sequence). This CDR3 has 13 residues.

V and J are TRBV27 and TRBJ2-7; the match to TRBD2 covers 7 bases. The length of the CDR3 is 15 residues. CDR1 is MNHEY, CDR2 SMNVEV, per germline (reference sequence). J gave up 3 bases and V 5 bases, and 10 bases lay outside the gene matches. CDR3 sequence: CASSPTETSYYEQYF. As DNA, the CDR3 is TGTGCCAGCAGTCCCACAGAGACTAGCTACTACGAGCAGTACTTC.

This clonotype was counted between two and nine times. The chain uses TRBV27 and TRBJ2-7; weak D call: TRBD2 (6 bases). The CDR3 consists of 16 residues. Germline V gene sequence: CDR1 MNHEY, CDR2 SMNVEV (reference sequence). V was shortened by 5 bases and J by 4 bases, with 21 bases between the two germline ends. The DNA for the CDR3 is TGTGCCAGCAGTACCCTTACTAGCAGGAGTAGGTACGAGCAGTACTTC. Translating it yields CASSTLTSRSRYEQYF.

The chain recombines TRBV7-2 with TRBJ2-1, with D uncertain. The germline gives CDR1 SGHTA, CDR2 FQGNSA. The CDR3 is made up of 9 amino acids. V lost 8 bases to trimming and J lost 10 bases, with 6 bases between them. CDR3 coding DNA: TGTGCCAGCGCCCCCGAGCAGTTCTTC. Amino acid sequence: CASAPEQFF.

This clonotype was counted many times. The chain recombines TRBV6-1 with TRBJ2-3, with 7 bases lining up with TRBD1. Germline CDR1 and CDR2: MNHNS and SASEGT. This CDR3 has 15 residues. V lost 6 bases to trimming and J lost 4 bases; unmatched junction nucleotides: 10. The CDR3 nucleotides are TGTGCCAGCAGGGACAGGAGGAGTAGTGCAGATACGCAGTATTTT. Residues: CASRDRRSSADTQYF.

In the case of this clonotype: With a much larger clone just one base away, this may be a read error. The chain carries TRBV7-8 and TRBJ2-7; 7 bases agree with TRBD2. CDR3 length equals 13 residues. Trimming removed 5 bases from V and 3 bases from J; junction bases left unmatched: 4. CDR1 SGHVS and CDR2 FQNEAQ come from the germline V gene. The CDR3 coding sequence is TGTGCCAGCAGCGGCCGGACTAGCTACGAGCAGTACTTC. This translates into CASSGRTSYEQYF.

This clonotype was recorded many times. The chain carries TRBV27 and TRBJ2-1; D may be TRBD2 (5 bases). V lost 6 bases, J lost 8 bases, and 17 bases lay in between. CDR3 size: 14 residues. Germline CDR1 MNHEY, CDR2 SMNVEV (reference sequence). CDR3 loop: CASRFAGGAHEQFF. The CDR3 nucleotides read TGTGCCAGCAGATTCGCGGGCGGAGCTCATGAGCAGTTCTTC.

This clonotype was seen only a few times. The CDR3 DNA follows: TGTGCCAGCAGTTTTGGGTCCCAAGGCGCCGGGGAGCTGTTTTTT. It is translated as CASSFGSQGAGELFF. This chain links TRBV28 with TRBJ2-2; D uncertain. Trimming stripped 3 bases from V and 6 bases from J, with 14 bases between. This CDR3 region has 15 residues. Germline CDR1 MDHEN, CDR2 SYDVKM.

The rearrangement joins TRBV11-2 to TRBJ2-1, with 9 bases fitting TRBD2. The CDR3 has 16 amino acids. With 3 bases clipped from V and 8 bases from J, the junction kept 11 bases outside the gene matches. Germline V gives CDR1 SGHAT, CDR2 FQNNGV. In DNA, the CDR3 is TGTGCCAGCAGCTTCGAGGAAGTAGCGGGAGCCCATGAGCAGTTCTTC. It yields the protein CASSFEEVAGAHEQFF.

This clonotype was detected many times. V gene TRBV27 combines with J gene TRBJ2-1, with D unresolved. The CDR3 runs to 15 residues. V was clipped by 3 bases and J by 2 bases, with 11 bases between them. Per germline, CDR1 MNHEY and CDR2 SMNVEV (reference sequence). This chain's CDR3 is CASSFSWVPYNEQFF. The CDR3 DNA reads TGTGCCAGCAGTTTCTCGTGGGTCCCCTACAATGAGCAGTTCTTC.

V usage is TRBV6-1 and J usage is TRBJ2-1, with D tentatively TRBD2 (6 bases). This CDR3 has 14 residues. Germline V gene lookup returns CDR1 MNHNS and CDR2 SASEGT. V lost 8 bases and J lost 8, with 19 bases in between. The CDR3 nucleotides are TGTGCCAGCCGCCTATCAGGAGGGTATGATGAGCAGTTCTTC. Protein sequence: CASRLSGGYDEQFF.

The chain has TRBV28 and TRBJ2-4; TRBD2 might be the D (5 bases). The germline CDR1 and CDR2 sequences are MDHEN and SYDVKM. The length of the CDR3 is 16 residues. Trimming removed 3 bases from V and 3 bases from J, with 15 bases in between. The CDR3 DNA is TGTGCCAGCAGTTTGGTGGGAGCGGTGGGCAAAAACATTCAGTACTTC. It yields the protein CASSLVGAVGKNIQYF.

On this clonotype: Just one base apart from a much larger clone, this may be a read error. The chain links TRBV9 to TRBJ2-5, with TRBD2 as a possible D gene (7 bases). This CDR3 region has 14 residues. The germline V gene has CDR1 SGDLS and CDR2 YYNGEE. V lost 4 bases and J lost 4, with 14 bases in between. The CDR3 nucleotides read TGTGCCAGCAGCCGGGGGGCAGTCCGAGAGACCCAGTACTTC. Amino acids: CASSRGAVRETQYF.

In its sample, this clonotype was seen many times. V gene TRBV2 combines with J gene TRBJ2-1; 7 bases are shared with TRBD2. V lost 2 bases and J lost 6; bases outside the gene matches: 13. CDR1 is SNHLY, CDR2 FYNNEI, per germline. The CDR3 runs 17 residues. The CDR3 bases are TGTGCCAGCAGTGAATACTTGCGGCGGGAGTGGGCCAATGAGCAGTTCTTC. Translated: CASSEYLRREWANEQFF.

The rearrangement joins TRBV6-1 to TRBJ2-6; TRBD2 might be the D (6 bases). Germline V gives CDR1 MNHNS, CDR2 SASEGT. CDR3 length equals 15 residues. V lost 8 bases and J lost 0, with 11 bases in between. Written as DNA, the CDR3 is TGTGCCAGCCTATCCGGGGGCTCTGGGGCCAACGTCCTGACTTTC. Its translation is CASLSGGSGANVLTF.

J is TRBJ2-1 and V is TRBV20-1; D possibly uses TRBD1 or TRBD2 (7 bases each). The V end was cut by 5 bases, the J end by 14 bases, with 16 bases between. The CDR3 covers 11 residues. Per the germline V gene, CDR1 is DFQATT and CDR2 is SNEGSKA (reference sequence). In DNA, the CDR3 is TGCAGTGCTCGAGGGGGCGGGAGAAAGTTCTTC. This sequence encodes CSARGGGRKFF.

The chain uses TRBV7-9 and TRBJ2-4; D is ambiguous. In germline, CDR1 is SEHNR, CDR2 FQNEAQ (reference sequence). The CDR3 totals 11 residues. The ends were cut back, 4 bases at V and 9 bases at J, with 7 bases in the middle. The CDR3 sequence: CASSSRGIQYF. The CDR3 region has the DNA TGTGCCAGCAGCTCCCGAGGCATTCAGTACTTC. Full variable domain (rest looked up from reference TRBV7-9 and TRBJ2-4): DTGVSQNPRHKITKRGQNVTFRCDPISEHNRLYWYRQTLGQGPEFLTYFQNEAQLEKSRLLSDRFSAERPKGSFSTLEIQRTEQGDSAMYLCASSSRGIQYFGAGTRLSVL.

V usage is TRBV20-1 and J usage is TRBJ2-1; 16 bases are shared with TRBD2. The germline V gene has CDR1 DFQATT and CDR2 SNEGSKA (reference sequence). With 1 base clipped from V and 2 bases from J, the junction kept 5 bases outside the gene matches. The CDR3 spans 18 residues. CDR3 amino acids: CSARGGTSGRAPYNEQFF. CDR3 sequence (DNA): TGCAGTGCTAGAGGAGGGACTAGCGGGAGGGCCCCCTACAATGAGCAGTTCTTC.

This rearrangement joins TRBV30 to TRBJ2-5, with D hard to call. The V gene lost 3 bases and the J gene lost 1 base, with 9 bases spanning the gap. Germline CDR1 is GTSNPN and CDR2 is SVGIG (reference sequence). The CDR3 length is 13 residues. CDR3 loop: CAWRPPLQETQYF. The CDR3 DNA reads TGTGCCTGGAGACCTCCCCTCCAAGAGACCCAGTACTTC.

This clonotype occurred many times. This chain uses TRBV27 with TRBJ2-1; D unresolved. Trimming shortened V by 0 bases and J by 5 bases, and 14 bases separated the two germline ends. The CDR3 length is 16 residues. Germline V gene sequence: CDR1 MNHEY, CDR2 SMNVEV (reference sequence). This chain's CDR3 is CASSLSAGTVDNEQFF. The DNA of the CDR3 is TGTGCCAGCAGTTTATCGGCAGGAACAGTGGACAATGAGCAGTTCTTC.

At least ten counts were recorded for this clonotype. The chain combines TRBV30 with TRBJ2-5; no reliable D call. V was pared by 5 bases and J by 7 bases, with 11 bases between. The germline V gene has CDR1 GTSNPN and CDR2 SVGIG (reference sequence). The length of the CDR3 is 11 residues. CDR3 nucleotide sequence: TGTGCCTGGCTGGGTGGACGGACCCAGTACTTC. Protein sequence: CAWLGGRTQYF.

This clonotype has at least ten counts. The gene calls are TRBV19 and TRBJ2-2; 9 bases map to TRBD1. The CDR3 spans 16 residues. J lost 3 bases, V lost 4 bases, and 6 bases had no gene match. Germline assignment: CDR1 LNHDA and CDR2 SQIVND (reference sequence). The CDR3 here is CASSTDTGGYTGELFF. DNA of the CDR3: TGTGCCAGTAGTACCGACACAGGGGGCTACACCGGGGAGCTGTTTTTT.